The 27 T cell receptor beta chains below come from one sample, sequenced in a study of OX40 agonist ivuxolimab in advanced cancers. Sequencing used immunoSEQ multiplex PCR; TCRdb keeps in-frame clones, though not all of them. Of approximately 28,000 clones listed, around 88% are singletons. Here the sequenced sample was CD4+ or CD8+ T cells sorted from blood, taken in a trial of the OX40 agonist ivuxolimab. These receptors were collected from an adult with an advanced solid tumor such as melanoma, head and neck, liver or kidney cancer.

The chain has TRBV28 and TRBJ1-1, with 7 positions matching TRBD1. The CDR3 runs 13 residues. V was pared by 6 bases and J by 4 bases, with 5 bases of the junction left unmatched. Germline values: CDR1 MDHEN, CDR2 SYDVKM. This CDR3 is CASRPQGPTEAFF. In DNA form, the CDR3 reads TGTGCCAGCAGGCCACAGGGGCCCACTGAAGCTTTCTTT.

The chain employs TRBV5-1 and TRBJ1-2; no firm D call. The V and J ends lost 0 bases and 2 bases respectively, with 11 bases between them. The length of the CDR3 is 15 residues. Germline V lookup: CDR1 SGHRS, CDR2 YFSETQ. This chain's CDR3 is CASSLATVANYGYTF. As DNA, the CDR3 is TGCGCCAGCAGCTTGGCTACCGTGGCCAACTATGGCTACACCTTC.

The V call is TRBV28, the J call TRBJ2-4, with TRBD1 matching over 9 bases. This CDR3 comprises 16 residues. Germline V CDR1 and CDR2: MDHEN, SYDVKM. V trimming: 3 bases; J trimming: 6 bases; junction bases outside the gene matches: 9. DNA for the CDR3: TGTGCCAGCAGTTTCCGGTCACAGGGGGCACGAAACATTCAGTACTTC. It specifies CASSFRSQGARNIQYF.

The chain has TRBV27 and TRBJ2-7, with unresolved D. Looked up from germline, CDR1 is MNHEY and CDR2 is SMNVEV (reference sequence). The length of the CDR3 is 14 residues. The ends were cut back, 0 bases at V and 4 bases at J, with 10 bases in the middle. The CDR3 DNA follows: TGTGCCAGCAGTTTATCAGTAAACGGGTACGAGCAGTACTTC. It is translated as CASSLSVNGYEQYF.

The chain joins TRBV5-1 to TRBJ2-5; TRBD1 agrees at 10 bases. Germline CDR1 SGHRS, CDR2 YFSETQ. J was trimmed by 4 bases and V by 5 bases; bases with no gene match: 11. CDR3 length: 16 amino acids. The CDR3 reads CASRPRDRGLRETQYF. CDR3 bases: TGCGCCAGCAGACCGAGGGACAGGGGTTTACGAGAGACCCAGTACTTC.

The V and J genes are TRBV7-9 and TRBJ2-7, with TRBD1 identical over 8 bases. The CDR3 runs to 16 residues. The germline V gene encodes CDR1 SEHNR and CDR2 FQNEAQ (reference sequence). V shed 2 bases and J 7 bases; nucleotides not matched to a gene: 13. The DNA of the CDR3 is TGTGCCAGCAGCTTAAGGGAGGAGACAGGGGATCGGGAGCAGTACTTC. Its protein product is CASSLREETGDREQYF.

J is TRBJ1-5 and V is TRBV7-2, with D possibly TRBD1 on 5 matching bases. Germline CDR1 SGHTA, CDR2 FQGNSA. V lost 5 bases to trimming and J lost 4 bases, with 21 bases between them. This CDR3 spans 17 amino acids. In DNA, the CDR3 is TGTGCCAGCAGCCCCAGGGCAGCCTCTCTATGGAATCAGCCCCAGCATTTT. Encoded protein: CASSPRAASLWNQPQHF.

The rearrangement joins TRBV5-1 to TRBJ2-1, with 7 bases aligning to TRBD1. This CDR3 is built from 13 residues. From germline, CDR1 is SGHRS and CDR2 YFSETQ. V lost 4 bases, J lost 9 bases, and 7 bases stayed unmatched. In nucleotides, the CDR3 is TGCGCCAGCAGCCCAAGGGGGCAGATTGAGCAGTTCTTC. This codes for CASSPRGQIEQFF.

The chain couples TRBV9 to TRBJ1-6; D is undetermined. CDR1 is SGDLS and CDR2 is YYNGEE in the germline V gene. V was shortened by 3 bases and J by 8 bases, with 12 bases between the two germline ends. This CDR3 comprises 14 residues. The CDR3, as DNA: TGTGCCAGCAGCGACGGGATAAGTTATTCACCCCTCCACTTT. It specifies CASSDGISYSPLHF. The variable domain in full, completed from reference TRBV9 and TRBJ1-6, reads DSGVTQTPKHLITATGQRVTLRCSPRSGDLSVYWYQQSLDQGLQFLIQYYNGEERAKGNILERFSAQQFPDLHSELNLSSLELGDSALYFCASSDGISYSPLHFGNGTRLTVT.

The chain carries TRBV4-1 and TRBJ2-1, with 7 bases lining up with TRBD2. Germline CDR1 and CDR2: MGHRA and YSYEKL. The CDR3 spans 17 residues. V lost 5 bases and J lost 6; bases outside the gene matches: 16. CDR3 DNA sequence: TGCGCCAGCAGCAAAGCTAGTGTGGCGGGAGTTTCCAATGAGCAGTTCTTC. It is translated as CASSKASVAGVSNEQFF.

This chain joins TRBV7-8 and TRBJ2-1; TRBD2 matches at 10 bases. J was trimmed by 6 bases and V by 5 bases; bases with no gene match: 7. The CDR3 loop spans 15 amino acids. Germline-derived CDR1 and CDR2 are SGHVS and FQNEAQ. The CDR3 DNA follows: TGTGCCAGCAGCCAGAGCGGGAGGGCCAGCAATGAGCAGTTCTTC. Its translation is CASSQSGRASNEQFF. Variable domain in full (rest from reference TRBV7-8 and TRBJ2-1): GAGVSQSPRYKVAKRGQDVALRCDPISGHVSLFWYQQALGQGPEFLTYFQNEAQLDKSGLPSDRFFAERPEGSVSTLKIQRTQQEDSAVYLCASSQSGRASNEQFFGPGTRLTVL.

The J gene is TRBJ1-2, the V gene TRBV13; D call uncertain. The ends were cut back, 2 bases at V and 3 bases at J, with 13 bases in the middle. CDR1 is PRHDT and CDR2 is FYEKMQ in the germline V gene (reference sequence). CDR3 length equals 15 residues. The CDR3: CASSLPRGGHYGYTF. CDR3 DNA: TGTGCCAGCAGCTTACCCCGGGGAGGACACTATGGCTACACCTTC.

The chain links TRBV19 to TRBJ2-5; D might be TRBD2 (5 bases). Trimming cost V 10 bases and J 1 base, with 13 bases left between them. The CDR3 is made up of 13 amino acids. The germline gives CDR1 LNHDA, CDR2 SQIVND (reference sequence). CDR3 sequence (DNA): TGTGCCACCTCACCGACTATCCAAGAGACCCAGTACTTC. This sequence encodes CATSPTIQETQYF.

A single count supports this clone. This chain links TRBV30 with TRBJ2-3; 8 nucleotides line up with TRBD2. In germline, CDR1 is GTSNPN, CDR2 SVGIG (reference sequence). The CDR3 is made up of 14 amino acids. The V gene end was trimmed by 5 bases and the J gene end by 2 bases; junction bases not matched to a gene: 6. CDR3 DNA sequence: TGTGCCTGGTATAGCGGGACCAACACAGATACGCAGTATTTT. Amino acid sequence: CAWYSGTNTDTQYF.

The chain links TRBV7-2 to TRBJ1-2, with D possibly being TRBD1 (5 bases). With 1 base removed from V and 1 base from J, the gap between germline ends came to 7 bases. The CDR3 is made up of 14 amino acids. Germline CDR1 is SGHTA and CDR2 is FQGNSA. The CDR3 sequence is CASSLDRSNYGYTF. Here the CDR3 DNA reads TGTGCCAGCAGCTTAGACAGGAGTAACTATGGCTACACCTTC.

There are many counts of this clone. The chain links TRBV27 to TRBJ2-2; 8 bases match TRBD1. There are 17 residues in the CDR3. Trimming at V came to 4 bases and at J to 5 bases, leaving 12 bases not matched to a gene. Germline lookup yields CDR1 MNHEY and CDR2 SMNVEV (reference sequence). CDR3 amino acids: CASSSWTGQVVTGELFF. The CDR3 DNA sequence: TGTGCCAGCAGTTCCTGGACAGGGCAGGTGGTGACCGGGGAGCTGTTTTTT.

The rearrangement joins TRBV11-2 to TRBJ2-7, with 9 bases identical to TRBD2. Trimming removed 5 bases from V and 1 base from J; junction bases left unmatched: 6. This CDR3 is 15 amino acids long. The germline V gene has CDR1 SGHAT and CDR2 FQNNGV. DNA for the CDR3: TGTGCCAGCAGCATAGCGGGGGAGTTGTCCTACGAGCAGTACTTC. This sequence encodes CASSIAGELSYEQYF.

V gene TRBV21-1 combines with J gene TRBJ2-1; the table assigns TRBD1, which was not confirmed against the DNA. TRBV21-1 is assigned pseudogene status. The CDR3 has 15 residues. CDR3 sequence: CAIRSADSSYNEQFF. In DNA form, the CDR3 reads TGTGCCATCAGGTCGGCAGACAGCTCCTACAATGAGCAGTTCTTC.

For this clone: The same CDR3 can be traced to other DNA sequences in this sample. The V call is TRBV5-1, the J call TRBJ2-7; a weak D match, TRBD2 (5 bases). Germline CDR1 is SGHRS and CDR2 is YFSETQ. The CDR3 loop spans 12 amino acids. Between the trimmed V and J ends, which lost 4 bases and 6 bases, there was a span of 11 bases. CDR3 nucleotide sequence: TGCGCCAGCAGCCCTCGAGGAGGCGAGCAGTACTTC. Translating gives CASSPRGGEQYF. Using reference TRBV5-1 and TRBJ2-7 for the parts outside the CDR3, the full variable domain is KAGVTQTPRYLIKTRGQQVTLSCSPISGHRSVSWYQQTPGQGLQFLFEYFSETQRNKGNFPGRFSGRQFSNSRSEMNVSTLELGDSALYLCASSPRGGEQYFGPGTRLTVT.

This rearrangement joins TRBV5-4 to TRBJ1-6; 8 bases are shared with TRBD1. Germline values: CDR1 SGHNT, CDR2 YYREEE (reference sequence). The CDR3 runs 15 residues. The J segment lost 11 bases and the V segment lost 0 bases, leaving 7 bases of the junction unmatched. CDR3 DNA: TGTGCCAGCAGCTTGGGTGCACAGGGGGTCACACCCCTCCACTTT. Amino acids: CASSLGAQGVTPLHF. Complete variable domain (other parts from reference TRBV5-4 and TRBJ1-6): ETGVTQSPTHLIKTRGQQVTLRCSSQSGHNTVSWYQQALGQGPQFIFQYYREEENGRGNFPPRFSGLQFPNYSSELNVNALELDDSALYLCASSLGAQGVTPLHFGNGTRLTVT.

This clone was observed a single time. This chain connects TRBV2 to TRBJ2-5; possibly TRBD1 for D (5 bases). This CDR3 region has 12 residues. Looked up from germline, CDR1 is SNHLY and CDR2 is FYNNEI. The V gene lost 10 bases and the J gene lost 5 bases, with 14 bases spanning the gap. CDR3 sequence: CAIIREGETQYF. The CDR3 nucleotides are TGTGCCATCATCAGGGAAGGGGAGACCCAGTACTTC.

J is TRBJ2-2 and V is TRBV9; D remains unclear. Per germline, CDR1 SGDLS and CDR2 YYNGEE. CDR3 size: 12 residues. The ends were cut back, 6 bases at V and 2 bases at J, with 5 bases in the middle. The CDR3 nucleotides are TGTGCCAGCACCGACAACACCGGGGAGCTGTTTTTT. Translating it yields CASTDNTGELFF. The full variable domain, completed using reference TRBV9 and TRBJ2-2, is DSGVTQTPKHLITATGQRVTLRCSPRSGDLSVYWYQQSLDQGLQFLIQYYNGEERAKGNILERFSAQQFPDLHSELNLSSLELGDSALYFCASTDNTGELFFGEGSRLTVL.

There are a few counts of this clone. The CDR3 spells CASRGTGPTDTQYF. CDR3 DNA sequence: TGTGCCAGCAGGGGGACAGGGCCCACAGATACGCAGTATTTT. The rearrangement uses TRBV6-6 and TRBJ2-3; 9 nucleotides line up with TRBD1. The CDR3 totals 14 residues. CDR1 and CDR2 (germline): MNHNY, SVGAGI (reference sequence). Losses at the gene ends were 6 bases for V and 2 bases for J; bases not matched to a gene: 3.

V is TRBV5-1 and J is TRBJ2-6; 9 nucleotides match TRBD1. The ends lost 1 base at V and 0 bases at J; junction bases unmatched: 5. This CDR3 is 18 amino acids long. Germline V gene lookup returns CDR1 SGHRS and CDR2 YFSETQ. CDR3 sequence (DNA): TGCGCCAGCAGCTTGACGGGACAGGGAGGCTCTGGGGCCAACGTCCTGACTTTC. As protein: CASSLTGQGGSGANVLTF. Combining the CDR3 with reference TRBV5-1 and TRBJ2-6 gives the whole variable domain KAGVTQTPRYLIKTRGQQVTLSCSPISGHRSVSWYQQTPGQGLQFLFEYFSETQRNKGNFPGRFSGRQFSNSRSEMNVSTLELGDSALYLCASSLTGQGGSGANVLTFGAGSRLTVL.

V usage is TRBV5-1 and J usage is TRBJ2-3; D remains ambiguous. The ends were cut back, 4 bases at V and 0 bases at J, with 12 bases in the middle. Per germline, CDR1 SGHRS and CDR2 YFSETQ. The CDR3 length is 15 residues. The CDR3 loop is CASSERITSTDTQYF. The CDR3 DNA reads TGCGCCAGCAGCGAACGGATAACTAGCACAGATACGCAGTATTTT.

V and J are TRBV28 and TRBJ2-1; D gene ambiguous. This CDR3 region has 13 residues. Germline V gene lookup returns CDR1 MDHEN and CDR2 SYDVKM. With 1 base removed from V and 4 bases from J, the gap between germline ends came to 5 bases. The CDR3 coding sequence is TGTGCCAGCAGTTTATCCGGTTACAATGAGCAGTTCTTC. Its protein is CASSLSGYNEQFF. The complete variable domain, with remaining parts taken from reference TRBV28 and TRBJ2-1, reads DVKVTQSSRYLVKRTGEKVFLECVQDMDHENMFWYRQDPGLGLRLIYFSYDVKMKEKGDIPEGYSVSREKKERFSLILESASTNQTSMYLCASSLSGYNEQFFGPGTRLTVL.

This clone was detected only once. The gene calls are TRBV4-1 and TRBJ1-5; D unresolved. The germline V and J ends were trimmed by 1 base and 0 bases, with 7 bases remaining between them. This CDR3 contains 15 residues. The germline V gene encodes CDR1 MGHRA and CDR2 YSYEKL. CDR3 in DNA: TGCGCCAGCAGCCAAGTTGGTGATAGCAATCAGCCCCAGCATTTT. This translates into CASSQVGDSNQPQHF.